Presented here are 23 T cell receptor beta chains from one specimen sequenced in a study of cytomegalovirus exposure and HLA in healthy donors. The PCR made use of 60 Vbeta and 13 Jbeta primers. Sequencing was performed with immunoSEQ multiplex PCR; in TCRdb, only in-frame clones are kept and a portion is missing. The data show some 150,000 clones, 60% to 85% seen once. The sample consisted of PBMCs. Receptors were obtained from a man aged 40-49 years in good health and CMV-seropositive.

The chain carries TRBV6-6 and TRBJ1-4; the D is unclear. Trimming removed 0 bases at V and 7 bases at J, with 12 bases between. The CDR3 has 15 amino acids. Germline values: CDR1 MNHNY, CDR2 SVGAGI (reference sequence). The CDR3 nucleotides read TGTGCCAGCAGTTACTCAGGCGGGGTTAGTGAAAAACTGTTTTTT. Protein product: CASSYSGGVSEKLFF.

Written as DNA, the CDR3 is TGTGCCAGCAGCTTAACTAGCGGGAGGAATACCGGGGAGCTGTTTTTT. This codes for CASSLTSGRNTGELFF. The chain couples TRBV7-9 to TRBJ2-2, with TRBD2 identical over 12 bases. Germline V lookup: CDR1 SEHNR, CDR2 FQNEAQ (reference sequence). The CDR3 length is 16 residues. V lost 2 bases to trimming and J lost 5 bases; unmatched junction nucleotides: 3.

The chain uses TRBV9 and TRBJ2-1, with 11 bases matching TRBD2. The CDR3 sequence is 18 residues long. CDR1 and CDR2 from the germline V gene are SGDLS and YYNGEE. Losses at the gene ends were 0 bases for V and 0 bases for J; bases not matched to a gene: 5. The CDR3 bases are TGTGCCAGCAGCGTAGGACTAGCGGGATTCCGCTCCTACAATGAGCAGTTCTTC. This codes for CASSVGLAGFRSYNEQFF.

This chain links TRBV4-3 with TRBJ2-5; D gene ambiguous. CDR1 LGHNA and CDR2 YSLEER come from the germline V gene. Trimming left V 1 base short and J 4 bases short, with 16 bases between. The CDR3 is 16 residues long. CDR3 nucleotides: TGCGCCAGCAGCCAAGGTCGCCTTGATAGCCGAGAGACCCAGTACTTC. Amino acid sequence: CASSQGRLDSRETQYF.

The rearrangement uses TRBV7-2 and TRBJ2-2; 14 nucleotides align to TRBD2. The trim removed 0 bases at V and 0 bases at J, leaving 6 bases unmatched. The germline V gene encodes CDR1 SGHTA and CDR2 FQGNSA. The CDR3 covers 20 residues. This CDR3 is CASSLAGLAGVWANTGELFF. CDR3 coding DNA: TGTGCCAGCAGCTTAGCGGGACTAGCGGGAGTCTGGGCGAACACCGGGGAGCTGTTTTTT.

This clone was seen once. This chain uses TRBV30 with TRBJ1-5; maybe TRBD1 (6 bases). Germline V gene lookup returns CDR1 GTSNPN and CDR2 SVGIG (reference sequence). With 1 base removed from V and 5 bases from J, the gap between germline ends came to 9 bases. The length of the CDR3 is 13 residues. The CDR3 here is CAWSGGLDQPQHF. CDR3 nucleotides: TGTGCCTGGAGTGGGGGGCTGGATCAGCCCCAGCATTTT. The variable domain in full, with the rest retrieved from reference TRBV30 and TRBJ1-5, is SQTIHQWPATLVQPVGSPLSLECTVEGTSNPNLYWYRQAAGRGLQLLFYSVGIGQISSEVPQNLSASRPQDRQFILSSKKLLLSDSGFYLCAWSGGLDQPQHFGDGTRLSIL.

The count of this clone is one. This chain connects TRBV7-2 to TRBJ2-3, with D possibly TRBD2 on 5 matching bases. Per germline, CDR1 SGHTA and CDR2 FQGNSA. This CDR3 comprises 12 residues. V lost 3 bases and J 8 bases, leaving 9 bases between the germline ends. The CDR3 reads CASSFRLATQYF. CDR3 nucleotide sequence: TGTGCCAGCAGCTTTCGGCTAGCTACGCAGTATTTT.

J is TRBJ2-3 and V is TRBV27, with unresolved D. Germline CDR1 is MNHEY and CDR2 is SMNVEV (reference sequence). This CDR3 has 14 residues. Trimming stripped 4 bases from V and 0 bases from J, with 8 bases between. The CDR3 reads CASSYSLSTDTQYF. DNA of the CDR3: TGTGCCAGCAGTTATAGCCTTAGCACAGATACGCAGTATTTT.

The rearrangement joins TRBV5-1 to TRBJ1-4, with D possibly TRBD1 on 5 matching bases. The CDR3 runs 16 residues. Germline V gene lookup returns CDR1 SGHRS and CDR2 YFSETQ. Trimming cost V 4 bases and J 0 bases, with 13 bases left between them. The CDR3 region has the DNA TGCGCCAGCAGCCCTGGACAAGTTGCAACTAATGAAAAACTGTTTTTT. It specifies CASSPGQVATNEKLFF.

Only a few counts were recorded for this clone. The DNA of the CDR3 is TGTGCCAGTAGAGAACGGGACTACCAAGGGCCCCAGCATTTT. It specifies CASRERDYQGPQHF. J is TRBJ1-5 and V is TRBV19; TRBD1 might be the D (5 bases). Germline CDR1 and CDR2: LNHDA and SQIVND (reference sequence). The CDR3 consists of 14 residues. The germline V and J ends were trimmed by 6 bases and 9 bases, with 18 bases remaining between them.

The CDR3 spells CASSQDRGGPGNEQFF. The CDR3 DNA reads as TGCGCCAGCAGCCAAGATCGGGGGGGGCCAGGCAATGAGCAGTTCTTC. V usage is TRBV4-3 and J usage is TRBJ2-1; 8 bases fit TRBD2. CDR3 length: 16 residues. In germline, CDR1 is LGHNA, CDR2 YSLEER. The V segment lost 0 bases and the J segment 6 bases; nucleotides outside the gene matches: 7.

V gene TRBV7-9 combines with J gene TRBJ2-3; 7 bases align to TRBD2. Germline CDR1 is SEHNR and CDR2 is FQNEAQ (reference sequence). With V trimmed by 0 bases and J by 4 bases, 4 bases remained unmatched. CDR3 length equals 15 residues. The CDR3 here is CASSLAGGRADTQYF. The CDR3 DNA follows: TGTGCCAGCAGCTTAGCGGGAGGGCGGGCAGATACGCAGTATTTT.

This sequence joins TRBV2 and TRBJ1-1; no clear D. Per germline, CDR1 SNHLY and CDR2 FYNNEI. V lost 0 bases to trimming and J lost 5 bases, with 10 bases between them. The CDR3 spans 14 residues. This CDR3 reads CASSEALTGTEAFF. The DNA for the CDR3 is TGTGCCAGCAGTGAAGCGTTGACGGGTACTGAAGCTTTCTTT.

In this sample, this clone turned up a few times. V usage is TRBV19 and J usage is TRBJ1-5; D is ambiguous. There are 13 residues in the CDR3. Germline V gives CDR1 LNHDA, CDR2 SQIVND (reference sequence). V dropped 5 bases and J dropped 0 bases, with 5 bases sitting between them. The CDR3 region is CASSQISNQPQHF. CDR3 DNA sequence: TGTGCCAGTAGTCAAATTAGCAATCAGCCCCAGCATTTT.

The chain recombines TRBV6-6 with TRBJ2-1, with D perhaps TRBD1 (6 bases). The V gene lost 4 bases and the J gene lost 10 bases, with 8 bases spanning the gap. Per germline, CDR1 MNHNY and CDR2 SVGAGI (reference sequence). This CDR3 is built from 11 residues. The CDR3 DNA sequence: TGTGCCAGCAGTTCCAGGGGAGAGCAGTTCTTC. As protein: CASSSRGEQFF.

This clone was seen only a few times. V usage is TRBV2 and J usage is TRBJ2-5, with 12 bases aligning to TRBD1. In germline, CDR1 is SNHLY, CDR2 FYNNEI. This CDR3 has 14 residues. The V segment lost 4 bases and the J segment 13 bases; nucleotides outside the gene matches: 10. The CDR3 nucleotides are TGTGCCAGCAGTGGGCCGGGACAGGGGGCCATTAGGTACTTC. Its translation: CASSGPGQGAIRYF.

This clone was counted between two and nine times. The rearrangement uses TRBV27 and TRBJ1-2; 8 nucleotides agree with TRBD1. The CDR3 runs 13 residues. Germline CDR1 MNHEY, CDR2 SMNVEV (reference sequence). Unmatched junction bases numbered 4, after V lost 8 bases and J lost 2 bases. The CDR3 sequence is CASGRQGNYGYTF. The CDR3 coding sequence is TGTGCCAGCGGCAGACAGGGGAACTATGGCTACACCTTC.

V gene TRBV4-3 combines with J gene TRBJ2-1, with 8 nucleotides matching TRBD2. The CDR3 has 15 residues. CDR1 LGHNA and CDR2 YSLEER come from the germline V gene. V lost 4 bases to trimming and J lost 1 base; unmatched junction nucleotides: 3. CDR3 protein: CASSPGGGSYNEQFF. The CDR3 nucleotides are TGCGCCAGCAGCCCCGGGGGGGGATCCTACAATGAGCAGTTCTTC.

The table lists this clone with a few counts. CDR3: CASSSTRVGEAFF. The CDR3 DNA sequence: TGTGCCAGTAGTTCCACCAGGGTGGGGGAAGCTTTCTTT. The V and J genes are TRBV19 and TRBJ1-1; tentatively, D is TRBD1 (5 bases). Trimming removed 5 bases from V and 8 bases from J, with 15 bases in between. The CDR3 spans 13 residues. CDR1 and CDR2 from the germline V gene are LNHDA and SQIVND (reference sequence).

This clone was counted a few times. The CDR3 DNA reads TGTGCCAGCAGTGAGCCCTTTCCCCGGGGGAGCTACGAGCAGTACTTC. Translated, it gives CASSEPFPRGSYEQYF. This sequence joins TRBV6-1 and TRBJ2-7, with a tentative D call TRBD2 (6 bases). The CDR3 is made up of 16 amino acids. Trimming removed 3 bases from V and 3 bases from J, with 18 bases in between. Germline V gives CDR1 MNHNS, CDR2 SASEGT.

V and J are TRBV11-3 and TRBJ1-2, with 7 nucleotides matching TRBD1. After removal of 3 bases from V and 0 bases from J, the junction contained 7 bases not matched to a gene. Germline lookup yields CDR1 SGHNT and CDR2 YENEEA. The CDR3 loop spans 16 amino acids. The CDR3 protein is CASSFQGDLPNYGYTF. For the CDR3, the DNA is TGTGCCAGCAGCTTTCAGGGGGACCTACCTAACTATGGCTACACCTTC.

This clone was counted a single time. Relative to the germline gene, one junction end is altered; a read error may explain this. CDR3 region: CASRYSGTSGVNTQYF. DNA of the CDR3: TGTGCCAGCAGATACTCCGGGACTAGCGGGGTAAATACGCAGTATTTT. V usage is TRBV6-5 and J usage is TRBJ2-3, with 13 nucleotides matching TRBD2. Germline values: CDR1 MNHEY, CDR2 SVGAGI. The CDR3 covers 16 residues.

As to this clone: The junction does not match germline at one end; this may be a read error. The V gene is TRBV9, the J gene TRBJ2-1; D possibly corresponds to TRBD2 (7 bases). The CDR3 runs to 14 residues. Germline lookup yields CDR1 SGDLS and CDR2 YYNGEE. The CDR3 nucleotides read TGTGCCAGCAGCGCCATCGGGGGGCAGGGTCTGGTACTCTTC. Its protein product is CASSAIGGQGLVLF.